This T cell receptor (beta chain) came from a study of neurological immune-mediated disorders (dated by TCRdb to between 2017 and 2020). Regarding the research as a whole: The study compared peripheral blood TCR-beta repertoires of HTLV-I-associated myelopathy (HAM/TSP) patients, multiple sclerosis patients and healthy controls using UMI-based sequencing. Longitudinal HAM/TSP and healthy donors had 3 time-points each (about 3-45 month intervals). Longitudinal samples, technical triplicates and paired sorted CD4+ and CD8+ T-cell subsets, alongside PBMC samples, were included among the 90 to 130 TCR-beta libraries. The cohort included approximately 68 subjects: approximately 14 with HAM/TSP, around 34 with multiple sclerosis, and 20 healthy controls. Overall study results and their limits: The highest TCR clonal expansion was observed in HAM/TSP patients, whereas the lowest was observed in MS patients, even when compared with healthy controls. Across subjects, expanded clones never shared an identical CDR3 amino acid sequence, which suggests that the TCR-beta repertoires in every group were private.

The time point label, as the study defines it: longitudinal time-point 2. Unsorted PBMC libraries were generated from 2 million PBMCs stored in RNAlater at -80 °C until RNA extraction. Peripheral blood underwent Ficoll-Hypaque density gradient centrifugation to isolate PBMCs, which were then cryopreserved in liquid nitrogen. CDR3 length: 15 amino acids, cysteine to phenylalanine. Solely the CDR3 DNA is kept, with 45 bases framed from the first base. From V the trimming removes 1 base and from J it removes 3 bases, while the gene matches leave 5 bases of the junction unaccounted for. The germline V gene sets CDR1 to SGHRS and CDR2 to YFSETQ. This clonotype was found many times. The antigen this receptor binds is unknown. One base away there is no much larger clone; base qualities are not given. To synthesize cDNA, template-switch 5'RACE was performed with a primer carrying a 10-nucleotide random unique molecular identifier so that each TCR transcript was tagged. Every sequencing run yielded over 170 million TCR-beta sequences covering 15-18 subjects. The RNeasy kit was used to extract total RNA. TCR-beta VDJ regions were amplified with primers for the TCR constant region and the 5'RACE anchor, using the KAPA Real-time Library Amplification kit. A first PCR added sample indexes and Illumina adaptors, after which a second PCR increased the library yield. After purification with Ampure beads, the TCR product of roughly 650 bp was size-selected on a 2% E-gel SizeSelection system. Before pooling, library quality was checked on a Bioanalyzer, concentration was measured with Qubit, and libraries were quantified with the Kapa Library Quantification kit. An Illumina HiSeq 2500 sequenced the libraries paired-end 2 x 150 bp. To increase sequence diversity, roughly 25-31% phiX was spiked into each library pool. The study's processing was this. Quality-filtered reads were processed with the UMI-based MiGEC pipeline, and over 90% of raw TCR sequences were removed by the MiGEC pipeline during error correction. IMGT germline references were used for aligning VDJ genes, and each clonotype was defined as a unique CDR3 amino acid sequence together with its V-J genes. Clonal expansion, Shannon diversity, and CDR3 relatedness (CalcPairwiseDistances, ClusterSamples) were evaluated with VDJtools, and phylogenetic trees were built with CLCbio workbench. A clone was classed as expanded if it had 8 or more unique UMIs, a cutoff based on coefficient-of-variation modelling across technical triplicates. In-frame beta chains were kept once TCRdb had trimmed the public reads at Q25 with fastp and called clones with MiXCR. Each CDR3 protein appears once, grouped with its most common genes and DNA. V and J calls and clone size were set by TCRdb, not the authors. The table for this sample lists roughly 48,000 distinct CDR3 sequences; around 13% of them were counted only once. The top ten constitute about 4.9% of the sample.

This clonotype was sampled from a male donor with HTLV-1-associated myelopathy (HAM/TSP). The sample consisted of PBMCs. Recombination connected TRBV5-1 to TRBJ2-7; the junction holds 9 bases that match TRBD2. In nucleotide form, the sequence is TGCGCCAGCAGCTTGAGCGGGGGGCAACTCTACGAGCAGTACTTC. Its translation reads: CASSLSGGQLYEQYF.